Sequencing of this TCR beta chain was carried out in a study of blood T cells in healthy people across ages. Combining a sample-barcoded 5' primer with a J-beta primer mix, a second PCR ran for about 7 to 12 cycles. TCRdb re-called the 5' RACE reads with MiXCR, one entry per CDR3 protein. The sample yields fewer than 950,000 distinct CDR3 sequences, approximately 55% seen once. This clonotype showed up many times. V shed 0 bases and J 7 bases; nucleotides not matched to a gene: 8. The V gene's germline CDR1 is DFQATT and CDR2 SNEGSKA (reference sequence). The CDR3 length is 14 residues. Each donor had 8 to 10 milliliters of peripheral blood drawn.

The V gene is TRBV20-1, the J gene TRBJ1-2; 7 nucleotides agree with TRBD1. The receptor was isolated from an older man in good health. Sequencing was done on a sample of blood. The CDR3 here is CSARDLAGGRGYTF. CDR3 nucleotides: TGCAGTGCTAGAGATCTCGCAGGGGGGCGTGGCTACACCTTC.